Given below is one TCR beta chain in context. Its antigen remains unidentified. Other DNA sequences from this sample encode an identical CDR3 as well. These data originate in a study of cytomegalovirus exposure and HLA in healthy donors. Vbeta (60) and Jbeta (13) primers were used in the PCR. Methods used by the authors: Unique TCR beta chains totaled some 78 million in a later count, with approximately 11 million of them shared. The protocol was immunoSEQ multiplex PCR, while the TCRdb copy is restricted to in-frame clones and leaves out a portion. For V, J and clone size, that table is used; D and trimming come from the DNA. The sample lists around 130,000 clones, roughly 9% occurring once. General observations from the study: Listed as cytomegalovirus-associated were around 160 TCR beta chains. Rare TCR sequences predominated, though certain public TCRs were found in many donors.

The length of the CDR3 is 15 residues. Germline CDR1 is MRHNA and CDR2 is SNTAGT. J lost 1 base, V lost 0 bases, and 1 base had no gene match. Donors consisted of healthy bone marrow donors. This TCR derives from a woman between 35 and 50 years old in good health and CMV-seropositive. Sequences were obtained from PBMCs. The chain carries TRBV6-4 and TRBJ2-3; 7 bases line up with TRBD1. The CDR3 DNA reads TGTGCCAGCAGTGACTCAGGGGGCGGCACAGATACGCAGTATTTT. Translated: CASSDSGGGTDTQYF.